The 4 T cell receptor beta chains given below trace back to one sample, sequenced in a study of shared clonotypes between healthy human individuals. The assay was immunoSEQ multiplex PCR, and TCRdb's table has in-frame clones only and misses some. The data show hundreds of thousands of clones, around three quarters seen once. Sequenced material: memory CD4+ T cells sorted from blood. Subset reported: CD45RA-negative fraction. These receptors originate from a woman in her twenties or thirties in good health.

The V and J genes are TRBV28 and TRBJ1-3, with 7 positions matching TRBD1. The CDR3 consists of 17 residues. J lost 3 bases, V lost 6 bases, and 14 bases had no gene match. Looked up from germline, CDR1 is MDHEN and CDR2 is SYDVKM. The CDR3 nucleotides are TGTGCCAGCAGCCCACGACTCCCCGACAGGGTTGGAAACACCATATATTTT. This gives the protein CASSPRLPDRVGNTIYF.

This CDR3 is CASSLISGGYTF. The CDR3 coding sequence is TGTGCCAGCAGTTTAATCTCGGGTGGCTACACCTTC. The chain uses TRBV28 and TRBJ1-2; no clear D gene. Germline lookup yields CDR1 MDHEN and CDR2 SYDVKM. The V gene lost 2 bases and the J gene lost 7 bases, with 8 bases spanning the gap. The CDR3 runs to 12 residues.

The CDR3 loop reads CASSVPTQETQYF. For the CDR3, the DNA is TGCGCCAGCAGCGTACCCACCCAAGAGACCCAGTACTTC. The chain links TRBV5-1 to TRBJ2-5; D gene uncertain. Trimming removed 4 bases at V and 1 base at J, with 8 bases between. This CDR3 region has 13 residues. The germline V gene encodes CDR1 SGHRS and CDR2 YFSETQ.

The genes are TRBV5-1 and TRBJ1-4; D not certain. In germline, CDR1 is SGHRS, CDR2 YFSETQ. Trimming removed 4 bases at V and 0 bases at J, with 10 bases between. There are 15 residues in the CDR3. The CDR3 bases are TGCGCCAGCAGCCCGTCAACGGCAACTAATGAAAAACTGTTTTTT. It specifies CASSPSTATNEKLFF.